This TCR beta chain was observed in a study of neurological immune-mediated disorders (dated by TCRdb to about 2019). For context, the study as a whole: Peripheral blood TCR-beta repertoires from HTLV-I-associated myelopathy (HAM/TSP) patients, multiple sclerosis patients and healthy controls were compared by UMI-based sequencing. The approximately 100 TCR-beta libraries included longitudinal samples, technical triplicates and paired sorted CD4+ and CD8+ T-cell subsets alongside PBMC samples. The cohort included roughly 71 subjects: about 15 with HAM/TSP, some 35 with multiple sclerosis, and roughly 20 healthy controls. Points the paper makes about the study in general: Across subjects, expanded clones never shared an identical CDR3 amino acid sequence, which suggests that the TCR-beta repertoires in every group were private. TCR clonal expansion was greatest in HAM/TSP patients and smallest in MS patients, who ranked below even healthy controls.

To synthesize cDNA, template-switch 5'RACE was performed with a primer carrying a 10-nucleotide random unique molecular identifier so that each TCR transcript was tagged. Every sequencing run yielded over 170 million TCR-beta sequences covering 15-18 subjects. The RNeasy kit was used for extraction of total RNA. The KAPA Real-time Library Amplification kit was used to amplify TCR-beta VDJ regions with primers for the TCR constant region and the 5'RACE anchor. A first PCR added sample indexes and Illumina adaptors, after which a second PCR increased the library yield. The roughly 650 bp TCR product was size-selected on a 2% E-gel SizeSelection system after Ampure bead purification. Library quality was checked on a Bioanalyzer, concentration was measured with Qubit, and libraries were quantified with the Kapa Library Quantification kit before pooling. An Illumina HiSeq 2500 was used to sequence the libraries paired-end at 2 x 150 bp. To increase sequence diversity, roughly 23-30% phiX was spiked into each library pool. The study's own analysis went as follows. Quality-filtered reads were processed with the UMI-based MiGEC pipeline, which removed over 75% of raw TCR sequences during error correction. IMGT germline references were used for aligning VDJ genes, and each clonotype was defined as a unique CDR3 amino acid sequence together with its V-J genes. Clonal expansion, Shannon diversity and CDR3 relatedness (CalcPairwiseDistances, ClusterSamples) were evaluated with VDJtools, and phylogenetic trees were built with CLCbio workbench. A clone was classed as expanded if it had 8 or more unique UMIs, a cutoff based on coefficient-of-variation modelling across technical triplicates. Starting from the raw public reads, TCRdb applied fastp trimming at Q25, assembled clones with MiXCR and retained in-frame beta chains. A single entry per CDR3 protein holds the most common genes and DNA from its merged rows. TCRdb, not the authors, supplied the V and J calls. This sample gives fewer than 25,000 distinct CDR3 sequences in total; around 13% of them show up just once. The ten largest clones capture 10% to 15% of the sample.

Libraries from unsorted PBMCs were made from 2 million PBMCs kept in RNAlater at -80 degrees C until RNA extraction. Peripheral blood underwent Ficoll-Hypaque density gradient centrifugation to isolate PBMCs, which were then cryopreserved in liquid nitrogen. This clonotype was recorded many times. The antigen it recognizes is unknown. Per-base quality was not reported, and no clone a single base away is much larger than it. There are 13 amino acids in the CDR3, from cysteine to phenylalanine inclusive. The kept DNA is CDR3 alone, 39 bases in frame from the first base. V gives up 4 bases and J gives up 0 bases, and the segment between their germline ends measures 7 bases. Looking up the germline V gene (reference sequence) yields CDR1 DFQATT and CDR2 SNEGSKA.

The rearranged segments are TRBV20-1 and TRBJ1-3; the D gene cannot be named for sure. Input material: PBMCs. The sequence was obtained from a woman aged 60-75 years with HTLV-1-associated myelopathy (HAM/TSP). The DNA is TGCAGTGCTACCCGGGCCTCTGGAAACACCATATATTTT. Translation gives CSATRASGNTIYF.